The clone carrying this T cell receptor beta chain was detected many times. Its antigen is undetermined. These data belong to a study of molecular identifiers for immune sequencing clone quantification. Study at large: RNA from approximately 20,000 or 98,000 naive CD8 cells was split five ways in replicates, with four sequenced.

When naive CD8 T cells were sorted, they were gated as CD8+CD4-CCR7+CD45RA+. Previously reported methods and listed TCR primers produced the bulk TCR libraries. A single record per CDR3 protein comes from TCRdb applying MiXCR to the PCR reads. The sample has some 680,000 distinct CDR3 sequences; about 25% are singletons. Whole-study findings and limits: For effector cells, clones above 20 RNA copies held over 97% of molecules; for naive cells, under 1%.

The sequence was collected from a human donor in good health. Some libraries in this study had Jurkat cell RNA spiked in. The source material was naive CD8+ T cells from blood, with Jurkat cell RNA spiked in. Noted subset: FACS-sorted CD8+CD4-CCR7+CD45RA+ naive T cells.

The CDR3 coding sequence is TGTGCCAGCAGTTTAGCCCAAACAGGGGTTCATGAGCAGTTCTTC. Its protein is CASSLAQTGVHEQFF. The chain uses TRBV12-3 or TRBV12-4 and TRBJ2-1; 7 positions match TRBD1. The CDR3 runs to 15 residues. Germline trimming cut 0 bases from V and 8 bases from J; bases unmatched to any gene: 7.